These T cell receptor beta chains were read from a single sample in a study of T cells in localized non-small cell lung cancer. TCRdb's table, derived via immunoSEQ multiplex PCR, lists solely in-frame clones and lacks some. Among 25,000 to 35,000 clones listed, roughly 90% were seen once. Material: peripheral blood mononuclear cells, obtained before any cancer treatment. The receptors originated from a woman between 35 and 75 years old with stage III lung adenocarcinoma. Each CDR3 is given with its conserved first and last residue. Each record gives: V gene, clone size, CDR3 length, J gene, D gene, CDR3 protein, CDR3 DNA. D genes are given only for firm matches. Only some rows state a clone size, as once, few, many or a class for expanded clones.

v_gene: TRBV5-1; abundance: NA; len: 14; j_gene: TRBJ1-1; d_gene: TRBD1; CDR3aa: CASTTGTGITEAFF; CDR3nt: TGCGCCAGCACTACCGGGACAGGGATCACTGAAGCTTTCTTT
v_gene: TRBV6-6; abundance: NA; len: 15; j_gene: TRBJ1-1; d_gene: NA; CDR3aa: CASSPLQGFGTEAFF; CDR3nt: TGTGCCAGCAGTCCTTTACAGGGATTTGGAACTGAAGCTTTCTTT
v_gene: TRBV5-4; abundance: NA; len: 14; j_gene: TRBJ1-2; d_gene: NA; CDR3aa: CASSLGTENYGYTF; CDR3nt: TGTGCCAGCAGCTTGGGGACGGAGAACTATGGCTACACCTTC
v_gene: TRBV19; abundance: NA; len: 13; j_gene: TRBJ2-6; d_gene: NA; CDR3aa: CATGPSGANVLTF; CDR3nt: TGTGCCACCGGCCCCTCTGGGGCCAACGTCCTGACTTTC
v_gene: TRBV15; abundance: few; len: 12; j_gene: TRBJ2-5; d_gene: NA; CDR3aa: CATSRDWETQYF; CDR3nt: TGTGCCACCAGCAGAGATTGGGAGACCCAGTACTTC
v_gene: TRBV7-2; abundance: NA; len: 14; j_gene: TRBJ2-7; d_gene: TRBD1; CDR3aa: CASSLADRSYEQYF; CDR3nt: TGTGCCAGCAGCTTAGCGGACAGGTCCTACGAGCAGTACTTC
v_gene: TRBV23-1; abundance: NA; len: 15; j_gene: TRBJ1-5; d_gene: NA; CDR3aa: CASSQGAVSNQPQHF; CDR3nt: TGCGCCAGCAGTCAAGGGGCAGTTAGCAATCAGCCCCAGCATTTT
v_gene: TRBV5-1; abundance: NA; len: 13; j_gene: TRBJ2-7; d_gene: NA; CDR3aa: CASSPAGQSEQYF; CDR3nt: TGCGCCAGCAGCCCCGCGGGACAGTCAGAGCAGTACTTC
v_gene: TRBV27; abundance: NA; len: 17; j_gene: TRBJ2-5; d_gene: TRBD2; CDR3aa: CASSPMAGGLREETQYF; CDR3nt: TGTGCCAGCAGCCCAATGGCGGGAGGGCTCCGGGAAGAGACCCAGTACTTC
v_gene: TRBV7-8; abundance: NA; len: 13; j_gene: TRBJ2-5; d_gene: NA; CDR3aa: CASSLGPQETQYF; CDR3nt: TGTGCCAGCAGCTTAGGACCTCAAGAGACCCAGTACTTC
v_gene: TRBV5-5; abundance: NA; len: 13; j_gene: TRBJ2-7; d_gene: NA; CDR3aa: CASSEDSLREQYF; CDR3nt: TGTGCCAGCAGCGAGGACTCACTACGGGAGCAGTACTTC
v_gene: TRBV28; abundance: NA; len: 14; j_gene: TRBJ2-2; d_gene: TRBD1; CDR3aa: CASTVGQVTGELFF; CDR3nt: TGTGCCAGCACCGTAGGACAGGTTACCGGGGAGCTGTTTTTT
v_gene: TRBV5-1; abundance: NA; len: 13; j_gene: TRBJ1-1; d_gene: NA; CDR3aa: CASRWGVSTEAFF; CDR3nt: TGCGCCAGCAGATGGGGGGTGAGCACTGAAGCTTTCTTT
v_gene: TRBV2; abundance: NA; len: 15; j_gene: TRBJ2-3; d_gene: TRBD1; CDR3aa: CASSESTGYADTQYF; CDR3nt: TGTGCCAGCAGTGAATCGACAGGGTATGCAGATACGCAGTATTTT
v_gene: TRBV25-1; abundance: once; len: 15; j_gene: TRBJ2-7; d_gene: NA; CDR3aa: CASSEFSGGSYEQYF; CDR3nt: TGTGCCAGCAGCGAATTTAGTGGGGGGAGCTACGAGCAGTACTTC
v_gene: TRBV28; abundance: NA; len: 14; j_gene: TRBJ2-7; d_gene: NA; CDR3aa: CTSSFLSRAYEQYF; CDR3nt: TGTACCAGCAGTTTTCTGTCACGGGCCTACGAGCAGTACTTC
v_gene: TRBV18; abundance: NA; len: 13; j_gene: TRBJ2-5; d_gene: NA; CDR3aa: CASSPTGGETQYF; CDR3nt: TGTGCCAGCTCACCTACAGGAGGAGAGACCCAGTACTTC
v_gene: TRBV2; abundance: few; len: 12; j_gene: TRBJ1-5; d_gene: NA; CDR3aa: CASRGDDQPQHF; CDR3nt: TGTGCCAGCAGGGGGGATGATCAGCCCCAGCATTTT
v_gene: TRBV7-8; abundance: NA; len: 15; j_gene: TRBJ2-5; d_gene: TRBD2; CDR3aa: CASSQTSGSLKTQYF; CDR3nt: TGTGCCAGCAGCCAGACTAGCGGGAGTCTGAAGACCCAGTACTTC
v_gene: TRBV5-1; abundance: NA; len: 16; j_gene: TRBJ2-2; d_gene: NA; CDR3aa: CASSLGSTANTGELFF; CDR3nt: TGCGCCAGCAGCTTGGGCTCCACGGCGAACACCGGGGAGCTGTTTTTT
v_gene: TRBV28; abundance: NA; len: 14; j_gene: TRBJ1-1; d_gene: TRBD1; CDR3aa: CASTPGGLFTEAFF; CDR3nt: TGTGCCAGCACCCCAGGGGGCTTGTTCACTGAAGCTTTCTTT
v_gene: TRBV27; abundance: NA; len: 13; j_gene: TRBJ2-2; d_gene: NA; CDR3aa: CASSSAIGGELFF; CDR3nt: TGTGCCAGCAGTTCCGCTATCGGCGGGGAGCTGTTTTTT
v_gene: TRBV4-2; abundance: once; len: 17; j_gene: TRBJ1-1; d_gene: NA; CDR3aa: CASSFSTGSDMNTEAFF; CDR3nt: TGTGCCAGCAGCTTTAGTACAGGGAGCGATATGAACACTGAAGCTTTCTTT
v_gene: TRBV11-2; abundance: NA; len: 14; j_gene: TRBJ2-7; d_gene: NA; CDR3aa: CASSLGSGEGVQYF; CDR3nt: TGTGCCAGCAGCTTAGGCTCGGGTGAAGGGGTGCAGTACTTC
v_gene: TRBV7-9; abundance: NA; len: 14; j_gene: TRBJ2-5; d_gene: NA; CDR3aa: CASASGILRETQYF; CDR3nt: TGTGCCAGCGCTTCTGGGATCTTACGGGAGACCCAGTACTTC
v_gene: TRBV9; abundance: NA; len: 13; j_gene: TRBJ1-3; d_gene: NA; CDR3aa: CASSAWSGNTIYF; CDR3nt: TGTGCCAGCAGCGCCTGGAGCGGAAACACCATATATTTT
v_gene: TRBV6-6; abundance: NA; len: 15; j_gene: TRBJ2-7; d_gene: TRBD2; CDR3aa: CASSSTSGGFYEQYF; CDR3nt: TGTGCCAGCAGCTCCACTAGCGGGGGGTTCTACGAGCAGTACTTC
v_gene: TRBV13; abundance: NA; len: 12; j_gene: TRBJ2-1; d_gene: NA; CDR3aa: CASSPGVNEQFF; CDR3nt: TGTGCCAGCAGCCCCGGGGTCAATGAGCAGTTCTTC
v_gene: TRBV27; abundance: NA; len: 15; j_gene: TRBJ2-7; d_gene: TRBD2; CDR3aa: CASRLAGGTFYEQYF; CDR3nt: TGTGCCAGCAGATTAGCGGGAGGAACCTTTTACGAGCAGTACTTC
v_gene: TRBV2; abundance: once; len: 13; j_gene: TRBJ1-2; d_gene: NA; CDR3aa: CASSPTRLNGYTF; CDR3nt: TGTGCCAGCAGCCCGACAAGGCTGAATGGCTACACCTTC
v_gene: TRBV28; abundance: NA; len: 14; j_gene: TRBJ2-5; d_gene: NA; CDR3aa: CASNPGSVMETQYF; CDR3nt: TGTGCCAGCAACCCTGGGTCAGTTATGGAGACCCAGTACTTC
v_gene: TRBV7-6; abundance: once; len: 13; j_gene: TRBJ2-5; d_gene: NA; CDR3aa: CASSTARRETQYF; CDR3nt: TGTGCCAGCAGCACCGCCAGGAGGGAGACCCAGTACTTC
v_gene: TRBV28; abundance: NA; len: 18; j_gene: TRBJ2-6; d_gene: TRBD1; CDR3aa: CASSLVGLQGEGANVLTF; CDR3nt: TGTGCCAGCAGTTTAGTGGGGCTCCAGGGGGAAGGGGCCAACGTCCTGACTTTC
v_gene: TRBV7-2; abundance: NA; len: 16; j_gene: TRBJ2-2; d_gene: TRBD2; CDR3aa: CASSLEPSGNTGELFF; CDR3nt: TGTGCCAGCAGCTTAGAACCTAGCGGGAACACCGGGGAGCTGTTTTTT
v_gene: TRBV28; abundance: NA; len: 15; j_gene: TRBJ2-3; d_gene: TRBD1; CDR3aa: CASNTGTGVRDTQYF; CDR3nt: TGTGCCAGCAACACCGGGACAGGGGTTAGAGATACGCAGTATTTT
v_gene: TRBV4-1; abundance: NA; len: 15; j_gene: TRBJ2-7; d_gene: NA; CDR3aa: CASSQGSGRWKEQYF; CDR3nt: TGCGCCAGCAGCCAAGGGTCGGGCAGGTGGAAGGAGCAGTACTTC
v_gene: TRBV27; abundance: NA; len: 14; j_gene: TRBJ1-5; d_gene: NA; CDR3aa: CASSWTVSNQPQHF; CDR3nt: TGTGCCAGCAGTTGGACAGTGAGCAATCAGCCCCAGCATTTT
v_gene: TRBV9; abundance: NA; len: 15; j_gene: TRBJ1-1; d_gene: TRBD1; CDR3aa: CASSRTGGVNTEAFF; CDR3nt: TGTGCCAGCAGCAGAACAGGGGGTGTGAACACTGAAGCTTTCTTT
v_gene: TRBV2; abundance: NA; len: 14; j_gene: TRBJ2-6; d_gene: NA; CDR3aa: CASSDWGGANVLTF; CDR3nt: TGTGCCAGCAGTGATTGGGGAGGGGCCAACGTCCTGACTTTC
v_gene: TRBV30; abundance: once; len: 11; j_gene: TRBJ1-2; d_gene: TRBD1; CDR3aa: CASGGDYGYTF; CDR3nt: TGTGCCTCAGGGGGCGACTATGGCTACACCTTC
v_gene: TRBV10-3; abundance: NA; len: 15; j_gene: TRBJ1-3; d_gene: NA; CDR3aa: CAISDHQNFGNTIYF; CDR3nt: TGTGCCATCAGTGATCATCAGAACTTTGGAAACACCATATATTTT
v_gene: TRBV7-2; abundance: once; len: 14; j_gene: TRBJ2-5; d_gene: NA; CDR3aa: CASSLATLEETQYF; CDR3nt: TGTGCCAGCAGCTTAGCAACCCTGGAAGAGACCCAGTACTTC
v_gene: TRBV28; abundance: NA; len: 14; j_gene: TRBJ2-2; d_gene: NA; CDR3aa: CASSPTGSAGELFF; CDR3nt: TGTGCCAGCAGTCCAACCGGATCAGCCGGGGAGCTGTTTTTT
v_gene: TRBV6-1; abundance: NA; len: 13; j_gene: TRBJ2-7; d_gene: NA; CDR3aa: CASSWTEESEQYF; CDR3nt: TGTGCCAGCAGTTGGACAGAGGAGAGCGAGCAGTACTTC
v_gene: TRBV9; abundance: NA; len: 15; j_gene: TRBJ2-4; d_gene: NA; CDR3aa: CASSVGEAAQNIQYF; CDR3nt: TGTGCCAGCAGCGTAGGGGAAGCAGCCCAAAACATTCAGTACTTC
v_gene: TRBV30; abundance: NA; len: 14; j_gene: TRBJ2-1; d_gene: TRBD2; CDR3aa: CAWSPGLADNEQFF; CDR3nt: TGTGCCTGGAGTCCAGGACTAGCGGACAATGAGCAGTTCTTC
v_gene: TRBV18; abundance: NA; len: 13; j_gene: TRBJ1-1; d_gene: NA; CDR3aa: CASSPIENTEAFF; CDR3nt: TGTGCCAGCTCACCTATAGAGAACACTGAAGCTTTCTTT
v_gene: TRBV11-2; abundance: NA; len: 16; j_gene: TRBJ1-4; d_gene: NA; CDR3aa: CASSLNPRATNEKLFF; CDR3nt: TGTGCCAGCAGCTTGAATCCACGAGCAACTAATGAAAAACTGTTTTTT